The source of this T cell receptor (beta chain) is a study of OX40 agonist ivuxolimab in advanced cancers. The data were produced by immunoSEQ multiplex PCR, yet TCRdb's version contains in-frame clones alone and is incomplete. The data contain under 140,000 clones, roughly 87% of them singletons. V was shortened by 1 base and J by 6 bases, with 13 bases between the two germline ends. The CDR3 loop spans 15 amino acids. Germline loops: CDR1 MDHEN, CDR2 SYDVKM. This sequence joins TRBV28 and TRBJ1-5; D possibly corresponds to TRBD1 (5 bases). This clonotype originated in an adult with an advanced solid tumor such as melanoma, head and neck, liver or kidney cancer. The sequenced sample was CD4+ or CD8+ T cells sorted from blood, obtained in a trial of the OX40 agonist ivuxolimab. The CDR3 coding sequence is TGTGCCAGCAGTTTATTTGGGGGTGGGGGTCAGCCCCAGCATTTT. It codes for CASSLFGGGGQPQHF.